These T cell receptor beta chains were read from a single sample in a study of T cell responses to AZD1222 COVID-19 vaccine. Libraries were prepared by immunoSEQ multiplex PCR; TCRdb keeps only in-frame clonotypes and omits some of them. The sample gives under 70,000 clones, 76% of which show up once; over 11% is in the top ten. Sequences were derived from peripheral blood, sampled on day 0 of AZD1222 vaccination. These receptors were collected from an adult in good health. The CDR3 runs from the conserved cysteine through the conserved F or W. The D gene is left open where the match is weak. For some rows the clone size is stated as once, few or many, or as a class when expanded; others skip it.

J	V	size	D	DNA	CDR3
TRBJ2-7	TRBV2	few	TRBD2	TGTGCCAGCAGTGCAGCGGGGGGGCCTGACGAGCAGTACTTC	CASSAAGGPDEQYF
TRBJ2-5	TRBV18	.	.	TGTGCCAGCTCACCCATTACGCAAGAGACCCAGTACTTC	CASSPITQETQYF
TRBJ2-1	TRBV5-4	.	.	TGTGCCAGCAGCTTCAGGGGTGTCAATGAGCAGTTCTTC	CASSFRGVNEQFF
TRBJ2-7	TRBV10-3	.	.	TGTGCCATCAGTGCCCGCTACGAGCAGTACTTC	CAISARYEQYF
TRBJ2-1	TRBV29-1	once	.	TGCAGCGGGGGGGTGAGCTCCTACAATGAGCAGTTCTTC	CSGGVSSYNEQFF
TRBJ1-3	TRBV7-9	.	.	TGTGCCAGCAACCTCCTCGACGGCAGTCTCTCTGGAAACACCATATATTTT	CASNLLDGSLSGNTIYF
TRBJ2-1	TRBV9	.	TRBD2	TGTGCCAGCAGCGTAGCCCCGGCTAGCGGCTCCTACAATGAGCAGTTCTTC	CASSVAPASGSYNEQFF
TRBJ1-1	TRBV9	.	TRBD1	TGTGCCAGCGCCGGGACAGCCATGAACACTGAAGCTTTCTTT	CASAGTAMNTEAFF
TRBJ2-5	TRBV19	.	TRBD2	TGTGCCAGTAGTCCCCGGACTAGCGGGGGTTCCCAAGAGACCCAGTACTTC	CASSPRTSGGSQETQYF
TRBJ2-6	TRBV25-1	few	.	TGTGCCAGCAGTGAACCACCCGGGAGCTCTGGGGCCAACGTCCTGACTTTC	CASSEPPGSSGANVLTF
TRBJ1-2	TRBV28	.	.	TGTGCCAGCAGCTTGACAGTCTATGGCTACACCTTC	CASSLTVYGYTF
TRBJ1-5	TRBV4-1	few	TRBD1	TGCGCCAGCAGCCAAGGAGGGACAGGAGGTCAGCCCCAGCATTTT	CASSQGGTGGQPQHF
TRBJ1-5	TRBV30	.	TRBD1	TGTGCCTGGTCGACAGGGGTGGATCAGCCCCAGCATTTT	CAWSTGVDQPQHF
TRBJ2-5	TRBV3-1/TRBV3-2	.	.	TGTGCCAGCAGCCAATTACCCCAAGAGACCCAGTACTTC	CASSQLPQETQYF
TRBJ1-2	TRBV19	.	.	TGTGCCAGTAGTCCCGGGGACAACTGGCGTGGCTACACCTTC	CASSPGDNWRGYTF
TRBJ1-1	TRBV5-1	.	.	TGCGCCAGCAACCTACGCTACATGAACACTGAAGCTTTCTTT	CASNLRYMNTEAFF
TRBJ2-2	TRBV12-3/TRBV12-4	.	.	TGTGCCAGCAGTTTCGAACCCGGGGAGCTGTTTTTT	CASSFEPGELFF
TRBJ2-3	TRBV20-1	.	TRBD1	TGCAGTGCTGGTGGACAGGGACCAGATACGCAGTATTTT	CSAGGQGPDTQYF
TRBJ1-5	TRBV6-2/TRBV6-3	.	.	TGTGCCAGCAGTTATCCCCCGACGGCTTATAGCAATCAGCCCCAGCATTTT	CASSYPPTAYSNQPQHF
TRBJ2-7	TRBV6-5	.	TRBD1	TGTGCCAGCAGTTGGGACAGGGGCTACGAGCAGTACTTC	CASSWDRGYEQYF
TRBJ1-2	TRBV12-3/TRBV12-4	.	.	TGTGCCAGCAGTCAGGACACCGAGGGCTACACCTTC	CASSQDTEGYTF
TRBJ1-5	TRBV9	.	.	TGTGCCAGCAGCGTAGATGGTAGCAATCAGCCCCAGCATTTT	CASSVDGSNQPQHF
TRBJ2-1	TRBV9	.	.	TGTGCCAGCAGCGTAGGGGACAACCCCTTACAGGGAGAACAGTTCTTC	CASSVGDNPLQGEQFF
TRBJ1-2	TRBV6-5	once	.	TGTGCCAGCCGAGGGTGGGATCGCTACACCTTC	CASRGWDRYTF
TRBJ1-2	TRBV27	.	.	TGTGCCAGCAGCCGGGCCCAGCGTACTGATGGCTACACCTTC	CASSRAQRTDGYTF
TRBJ1-5	TRBV19	few	TRBD1	TGTGCCAGTAGTATGCCCGGGACAGGGGGCAATCAGCCCCAGCATTTT	CASSMPGTGGNQPQHF
TRBJ1-1	TRBV9	.	.	TGTGCCAGCAGCGTAGGGGGGTCAGCGTCGAACACTGAAGCTTTCTTT	CASSVGGSASNTEAFF
TRBJ2-1	TRBV27	once	.	TGTGCCAGCAGTCCGGGGGTCCGGTATGAGCAGTTCTTC	CASSPGVRYEQFF
TRBJ1-6	TRBV11-2	few	.	TGTGCCAGCAGCATCTCTACTGTGGGGTCCTATAATTCACCCCTCCACTTT	CASSISTVGSYNSPLHF
TRBJ1-4	TRBV11-3	.	.	TGTGCCAGCGGGGATCACAGGGCTACTAATGAAAAACTGTTTTTT	CASGDHRATNEKLFF
TRBJ2-3	TRBV19	.	TRBD1	TGTGCCAGTCGGACAGGCCTGCAAGAAGATACGCAGTATTTT	CASRTGLQEDTQYF
TRBJ1-4	TRBV3-1/TRBV3-2	.	.	TGTGCCAGCAGCCAAGGCTTAGAAGAAAAACTGTTTTTT	CASSQGLEEKLFF
TRBJ2-7	TRBV27	.	.	TGTGCCAGCAGTCCCCGAACAGGTAACTACGAGCAGTACTTC	CASSPRTGNYEQYF